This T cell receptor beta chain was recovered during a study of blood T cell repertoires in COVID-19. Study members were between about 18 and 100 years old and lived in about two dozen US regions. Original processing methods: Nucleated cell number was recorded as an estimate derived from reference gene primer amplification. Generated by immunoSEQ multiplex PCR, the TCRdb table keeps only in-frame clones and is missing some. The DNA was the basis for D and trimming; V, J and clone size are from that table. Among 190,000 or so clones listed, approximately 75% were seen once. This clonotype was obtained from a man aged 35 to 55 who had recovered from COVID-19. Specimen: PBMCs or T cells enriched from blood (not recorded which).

The CDR3 DNA follows: TGTGCCAGCAGTGATCGTATGAGAGATGGCTACACCTTC. This sequence encodes CASSDRMRDGYTF. This rearrangement joins TRBV25-1 to TRBJ1-2; D ambiguous. V lost 3 bases to trimming and J lost 6 bases, with 11 bases between them. This CDR3 region has 13 residues. CDR1 and CDR2 from the germline V gene are MGHDK and SYGVNS.